This T cell receptor beta chain came from a study of T cells in localized non-small cell lung cancer. The study's findings and limits: Adjacent uninvolved lung had the highest clonality, suggesting focused antigen responses.

TCRdb's copy holds only in-frame clones and misses some; the assay was immunoSEQ multiplex PCR. This sample has around 45,000 clones, with more than 85% found just once. This clone was seen just once. Its matching antigen is unknown. The source was PBMCs, collected before any cancer treatment. The sequence derives from a man aged 35 to 69 with stage II lung adenocarcinoma.

The CDR3 sequence: CASRTGGAINEQFF. The CDR3 region has the DNA TGTGCCAGCAGGACAGGGGGCGCGATCAATGAGCAGTTCTTC. The V and J genes are TRBV6-1 and TRBJ2-1; 10 bases map to TRBD1. Trimming at V came to 6 bases and at J to 6 bases, leaving 5 bases not matched to a gene. Germline loops: CDR1 MNHNS, CDR2 SASEGT. The CDR3 runs 14 residues.